The rows below give T cell receptor beta chains drawn from one sample of a study of blood T cell repertoires in COVID-19. Data came from immunoSEQ multiplex PCR; TCRdb stores just in-frame clones and leaves some out. The sample has about 120,000 clones; 75% to 90% are singletons. Sequenced material: peripheral blood. The receptors derive from a man in his forties or fifties with acute or convalescent COVID-19. Both conserved end residues are part of each CDR3. Each record gives: clone size, J gene, V gene, D gene, CDR3 DNA, CDR3 protein. The D gene is left open where the match is weak. Clone sizes are given selectively: once, few, many, or a class where the clone is expanded.

>.|TRBJ2-7|TRBV7-8|TRBD2
TGTGCCAGCAGTTCAAGCGGGAGTGTGTCGGGCGAGCAGTACTTC
CASSSSGSVSGEQYF
>.|TRBJ1-2|TRBV6-2/TRBV6-3|TRBD1
TGTGCCAGCAGTGACAGGGGTATCGATGGCTACACCTTC
CASSDRGIDGYTF
>many|TRBJ2-2|TRBV19|TRBD2
TGTGCCAGTAAGGAACTAGCGGGGAACACCGGGGAGCTGTTTTTT
CASKELAGNTGELFF
>once|TRBJ2-7|TRBV6-6|TRBD2
TGTGCCAGCAGTCCGGTTTCGAGCGGGATGGGCGAGCAGTACTTC
CASSPVSSGMGEQYF
>few|TRBJ2-5|TRBV5-1|.
TGCGCCAGCAGCTTGGTGGGGGGGCCCCAAGAGACCCAGTACTTC
CASSLVGGPQETQYF
>.|TRBJ2-2|TRBV6-2/TRBV6-3|TRBD1
TGTGCCAGCAGTAGACGGACAGGGGAAACCGGGGAGCTGTTTTTT
CASSRRTGETGELFF
>.|TRBJ2-3|TRBV19|.
TGTGCCAGTAGTACGGGAAGTAGCACAGATACGCAGTATTTT
CASSTGSSTDTQYF
>.|TRBJ1-2|TRBV4-3|TRBD1
TGCGCCAGCAGCCAAGGACAGGGGGCCTATGGCTACACCTTC
CASSQGQGAYGYTF
>.|TRBJ2-4|TRBV19|.
TGTGCCAGTGATCAGGGGGCCAAAAACATTCAGTACTTC
CASDQGAKNIQYF
>.|TRBJ1-1|TRBV4-1|.
TGCGCCAGCAGCCTGACTTGGGGGAGGGAAGCTTTCTTT
CASSLTWGREAFF